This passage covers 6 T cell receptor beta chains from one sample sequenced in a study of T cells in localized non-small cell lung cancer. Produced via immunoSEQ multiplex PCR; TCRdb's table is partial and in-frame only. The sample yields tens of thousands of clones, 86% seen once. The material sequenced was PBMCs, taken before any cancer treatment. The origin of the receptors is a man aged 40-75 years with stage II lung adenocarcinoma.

Here the CDR3 reads CASKGGPGNTEAFF. DNA of the CDR3: TGTGCCAGTAAGGGAGGTCCGGGAAACACTGAAGCTTTCTTT. The rearrangement links TRBV19 to TRBJ1-1; D uncertain. Trimming shortened V by 7 bases and J by 2 bases, and 14 bases separated the two germline ends. The CDR3 is 14 amino acids. Germline assignment: CDR1 LNHDA and CDR2 SQIVND (reference sequence).

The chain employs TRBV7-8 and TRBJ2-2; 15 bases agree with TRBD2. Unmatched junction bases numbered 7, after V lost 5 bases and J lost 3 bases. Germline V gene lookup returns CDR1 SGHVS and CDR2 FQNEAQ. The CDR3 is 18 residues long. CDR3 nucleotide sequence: TGTGCCAGCAGCCTATCTGGGACTAGCGGGGGGTACACCGGGGAGCTGTTTTTT. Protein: CASSLSGTSGGYTGELFF.

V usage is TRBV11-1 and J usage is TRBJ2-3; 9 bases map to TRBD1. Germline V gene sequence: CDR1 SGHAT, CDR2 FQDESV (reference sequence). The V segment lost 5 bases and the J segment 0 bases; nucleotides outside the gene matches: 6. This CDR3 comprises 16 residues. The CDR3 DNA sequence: TGTGCCAGCAGCCAAGGACAGGGGATAAGCACAGATACGCAGTATTTT. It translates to CASSQGQGISTDTQYF.

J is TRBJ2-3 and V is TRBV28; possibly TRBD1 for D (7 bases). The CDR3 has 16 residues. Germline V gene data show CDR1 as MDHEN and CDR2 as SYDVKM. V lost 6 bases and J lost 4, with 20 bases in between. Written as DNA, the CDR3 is TGTGCCAGCAGCTTTTGGGGAGCAGGGGGGCCAGATACGCAGTATTTT. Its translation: CASSFWGAGGPDTQYF.

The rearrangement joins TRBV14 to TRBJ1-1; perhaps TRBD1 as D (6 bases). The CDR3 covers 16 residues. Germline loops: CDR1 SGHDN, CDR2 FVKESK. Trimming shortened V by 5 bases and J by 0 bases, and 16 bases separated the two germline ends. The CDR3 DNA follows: TGTGCCAGCAGCTTTACAGGGCTCCGCATGAACACTGAAGCTTTCTTT. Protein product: CASSFTGLRMNTEAFF.

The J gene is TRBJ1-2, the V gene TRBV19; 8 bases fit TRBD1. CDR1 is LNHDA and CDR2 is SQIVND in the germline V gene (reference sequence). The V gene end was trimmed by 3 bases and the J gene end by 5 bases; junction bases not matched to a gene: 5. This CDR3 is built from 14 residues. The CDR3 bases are TGTGCCAGTAGTATGGGCAGGGGGCGGTATGGCTACACCTTC. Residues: CASSMGRGRYGYTF.